The next 12 T cell receptor beta chains were all read from a single sample in a study of breast tumors, draining lymph nodes, adjacent tissues. Each CDR3 protein gets one entry after TCRdb re-called the multiplex PCR reads with MiXCR. This table holds tens of thousands of distinct CDR3 sequences, roughly three fifths found once. The sample consisted of breast tumor tissue. All receptors derive from a female donor with breast cancer. Some clones in this sample may be carry-over from other donors' samples.

The V gene is TRBV29-1, the J gene TRBJ1-3; D possibly corresponds to TRBD1 (6 bases). The V and J ends lost 5 bases and 0 bases respectively, with 8 bases between them. The germline gives CDR1 SQVTM, CDR2 ANQGSEA. The CDR3 runs to 13 residues. The CDR3 here is CSVWTDSGNTIYF. DNA of the CDR3: TGCAGCGTTTGGACAGACTCTGGAAACACCATATATTTT.

This clonotype is labeled medium-sized. This chain connects TRBV7-8 to TRBJ1-2; D not resolved. The germline gives CDR1 SGHVS, CDR2 FQNEAQ. With 5 bases removed from V and 6 bases from J, the gap between germline ends came to 16 bases. CDR3 size: 14 residues. CDR3 loop: CASSNGPGRDGYTF. The CDR3 DNA reads as TGTGCCAGCAGCAACGGACCGGGGAGGGATGGCTACACCTTC.

By share of the sample, this clonotype is medium-sized. V gene TRBV19 combines with J gene TRBJ2-2, with 8 bases fitting TRBD2. This CDR3 comprises 15 residues. Trimming at V came to 3 bases and at J to 4 bases, leaving 4 bases not matched to a gene. The germline V gene encodes CDR1 LNHDA and CDR2 SQIVND (reference sequence). This CDR3 is CASSMGLVVTGELFF. CDR3 DNA sequence: TGTGCCAGTAGTATGGGACTAGTCGTCACCGGGGAGCTGTTTTTT.

The J gene is TRBJ2-7, the V gene TRBV7-3, with 10 bases fitting TRBD1. V lost 5 bases, J lost 3 bases, and 7 bases stayed unmatched. Per germline, CDR1 SGHTA and CDR2 FQGTGA. This CDR3 is 15 amino acids long. The CDR3 here is CASSPRDRGNYEQYF. The CDR3 DNA reads as TGTGCCAGCAGCCCAAGGGACAGGGGAAACTACGAGCAGTACTTC. The complete variable domain, with remaining parts taken from reference TRBV7-3 and TRBJ2-7, reads GAGVSQTPSNKVTEKGKYVELRCDPISGHTALYWYRQSLGQGPEFLIYFQGTGAADDSGLPNDRFFAVRPEGSVSTLKIQRTERGDSAVYLCASSPRDRGNYEQYFGPGTRLTVT.

By share, this clonotype ranks as medium-sized (0.01 to 0.1%). The chain has TRBV29-1 and TRBJ2-1; 8 nucleotides match TRBD2. This CDR3 comprises 14 residues. Germline lookup yields CDR1 SQVTM and CDR2 ANQGSEA. Losses at the gene ends were 5 bases for V and 4 bases for J; bases not matched to a gene: 7. The CDR3 spells CSVPGGGPYNEQFF. In nucleotides, the CDR3 is TGCAGCGTTCCCGGCGGGGGGCCATACAATGAGCAGTTCTTC.

Regarding this clonotype: At one end, the junction sequence differs from germline, possibly due to a read error. The V call is TRBV15, the J call TRBJ2-1; TRBD2 matches at 15 bases. Looked up from germline, CDR1 is LNHNV and CDR2 is YYDKDF (reference sequence). The CDR3 has 21 amino acids. CDR3 in amino acids: CATSRMGTSGGYPSSYNEQSF. In nucleotides, the CDR3 is TGTGCCACCAGCAGAATGGGGACTAGCGGGGGGTATCCTAGCTCCTACAATGAGCAGTCCTTC.

The rearrangement joins TRBV7-2 to TRBJ2-3, with unresolved D. CDR1 is SGHTA and CDR2 is FQGNSA in the germline V gene. Trimming stripped 1 base from V and 0 bases from J, with 11 bases between. The CDR3 covers 16 residues. CDR3 in amino acids: CASSLVFSSSTDTQYF. Here the CDR3 DNA reads TGTGCCAGCAGCTTAGTGTTCAGCTCTAGCACAGATACGCAGTATTTT.

This sequence joins TRBV14 and TRBJ2-7, with TRBD1 as a possible D gene (5 bases). The CDR3 loop spans 13 amino acids. CDR1 is SGHDN, CDR2 FVKESK, per germline. The ends were cut back, 0 bases at V and 7 bases at J, with 10 bases in the middle. The CDR3 spells CASSQDLGREQYF. As DNA, the CDR3 is TGTGCCAGCAGCCAAGATCTGGGGCGAGAGCAGTACTTC.

There are a few counts of this clonotype. The chain carries TRBV20-1 and TRBJ2-1; D is possibly TRBD2 (5 bases). Trimming cost V 0 bases and J 3 bases, with 21 bases left between them. The CDR3 covers 18 residues. Germline V CDR1 and CDR2: DFQATT, SNEGSKA (reference sequence). For the CDR3, the DNA is TGCAGTGCTAGAGATCTCCGGGGAGTGGCGGAGAACTACAATGAGCAGTTCTTC. Translated, it gives CSARDLRGVAENYNEQFF.

As regards this clonotype: The conserved phenylalanine or tryptophan normally closing the CDR3 is absent here, so this likely arose from a read error. CDR3 nucleotide sequence: TGTGCCAGCAGTGAGGCGGGACAGGGACACAACTATGGCTACACCCTC. Translating it yields CASSEAGQGHNYGYTL. J is TRBJ1-2 and V is TRBV25-1; 9 bases line up with TRBD1. V gave up 3 bases and J gave up 2 bases; unmatched junction bases: 7. The CDR3 totals 16 residues. Germline V gene sequence: CDR1 MGHDK, CDR2 SYGVNS.

This clonotype was picked up one time. The limits of the CDR3 on the DNA are not certain, so only TCRdb's listed CDR3 is given. The chain uses TRBV6-6 and TRBJ2-7; the table's D call of TRBD1 was not tested on the DNA. Germline CDR1 and CDR2: MNHNY and SVGAGI (reference sequence). Ends included, the CDR3 has 18 residues. CDR3 in amino acids: CVSSFPRWGQGTLYEQYF.

V is TRBV2 and J is TRBJ1-2; D remains ambiguous. V lost 6 bases, J lost 4 bases, and 15 bases lay in between. CDR1 is SNHLY and CDR2 is FYNNEI in the germline V gene. The CDR3 loop spans 14 amino acids. CDR3: CASSSGEALYGYTF. The CDR3 DNA reads TGTGCCAGCAGCTCCGGAGAGGCTCTCTATGGCTACACCTTC. Full variable domain (remainder filled in from reference TRBV2 and TRBJ1-2): EPEVTQTPSHQVTQMGQEVILRCVPISNHLYFYWYRQILGQKVEFLVSFYNNEISEKSEIFDDQFSVERPDGSNFTLKIRSTKLEDSAMYFCASSSGEALYGYTFGSGTRLTVV.